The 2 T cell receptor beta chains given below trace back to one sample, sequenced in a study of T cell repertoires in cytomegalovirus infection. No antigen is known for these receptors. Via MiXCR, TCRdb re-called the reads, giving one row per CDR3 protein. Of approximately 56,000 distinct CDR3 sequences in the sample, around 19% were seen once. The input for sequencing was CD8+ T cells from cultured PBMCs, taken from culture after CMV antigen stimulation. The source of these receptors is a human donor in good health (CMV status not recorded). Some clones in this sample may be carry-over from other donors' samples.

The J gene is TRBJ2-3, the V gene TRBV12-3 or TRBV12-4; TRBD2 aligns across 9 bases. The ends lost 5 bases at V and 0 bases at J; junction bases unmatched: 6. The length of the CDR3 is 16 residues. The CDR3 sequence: CASSLPSGASTDTQYF. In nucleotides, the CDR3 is TGTGCCAGCAGTCTACCTAGCGGGGCGAGCACAGATACGCAGTATTTT.

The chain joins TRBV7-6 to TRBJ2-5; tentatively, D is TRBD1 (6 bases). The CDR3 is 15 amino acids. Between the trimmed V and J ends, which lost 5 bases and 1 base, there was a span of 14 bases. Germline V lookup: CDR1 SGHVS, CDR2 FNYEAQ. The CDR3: CASSLVDSTQETQYF. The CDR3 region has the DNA TGTGCCAGCAGCCTTGTGGACAGTACCCAAGAGACCCAGTACTTC.